These T cell receptor beta chains were read from a single sample in a study of blood T cells in healthy people across ages. TCRdb itself ran the 5' RACE reads through MiXCR, one entry per CDR3 protein. The table lists roughly 1.5 million distinct CDR3 sequences, approximately 42% of them singletons. What was sequenced was blood. Receptor source: a woman younger than 35 in good health. The CDR3 runs from the conserved cysteine through the conserved F or W. A D gene is named only where the DNA matches it firmly. Expanded clones get a size class; other rows say once, few or many, or leave the size out.

len	v_gene	j_gene	d_gene	abundance	CDR3aa	CDR3nt
14	TRBV27	TRBJ1-5	-	-	CASSLQGTDQPQHF	TGTGCCAGCAGTTTACAAGGGACGGATCAGCCCCAGCATTTT
15	TRBV27	TRBJ1-1	-	-	CASSEPGTDNTEAFF	TGTGCCAGCAGTGAACCCGGGACGGATAACACTGAAGCTTTCTTT
16	TRBV4-1	TRBJ2-7	-	-	CVSSQDGVGGSYEQYF	TGCGTCAGCAGCCAAGATGGGGTAGGTGGCTCCTACGAGCAGTACTTC
13	TRBV20-1	TRBJ2-1	-	-	CSAVAGEYNEQFF	TGCAGTGCTGTTGCAGGGGAGTACAATGAGCAGTTCTTC
14	TRBV20-1	TRBJ2-1	TRBD2	-	CSARISGGINGQFF	TGCAGTGCTAGAATCTCGGGAGGGATTAATGGGCAGTTCTTC
15	TRBV4-1	TRBJ1-5	-	-	CASSQAGWMSQPQHF	TGCGCCAGCAGCCAAGCGGGGTGGATGAGTCAGCCCCAGCATTTT
16	TRBV7-3	TRBJ2-7	-	-	CASAYHGPSSYNEQYF	TGTGCCAGCGCATATCACGGACCAAGCTCCTACAATGAGCAGTACTTC
14	TRBV20-1	TRBJ2-7	TRBD2	-	CSAGGTSGNYEQYF	TGCAGTGCTGGAGGGACTAGCGGTAACTACGAGCAGTACTTC
16	TRBV20-1	TRBJ1-2	-	-	CSAPRQRPATSNGYTF	TGCAGTGCCCCCCGACAGAGACCAGCGACATCGAATGGCTACACCTTC
12	TRBV4-3	TRBJ1-1	-	-	CASSLGDTGAFF	TGCGCCAGCAGCCTAGGGGACACTGGAGCTTTCTTT
15	TRBV27	TRBJ2-1	-	few	CASTPTQTGWNEQFF	TGTGCCAGCACCCCAACCCAAACAGGGTGGAATGAGCAGTTCTTC
16	TRBV11-1	TRBJ2-7	-	-	CASSALLPADPYEQYF	TGTGCCAGCAGCGCGCTTCTCCCAGCGGATCCCTACGAGCAGTACTTC
15	TRBV2	TRBJ2-1	TRBD2	few	CASSEVAGGLNEQFF	TGTGCCAGCAGTGAAGTAGCGGGGGGGTTAAATGAGCAGTTCTTC
16	TRBV4-1	TRBJ1-4	-	few	CASHGDKGRSNEKLFF	TGCGCCAGCCACGGGGACAAGGGGCGTTCTAATGAAAAACTGTTTTTT
16	TRBV15	TRBJ2-5	TRBD1	-	CATSRGDSSLQETQYF	TGTGCCACCAGCAGGGGGGACAGCAGCCTTCAAGAGACCCAGTACTTC
15	TRBV7-2	TRBJ2-3	-	few	CASSWRVAATDTQYF	TGTGCCAGCAGCTGGCGGGTAGCGGCTACAGATACGCAGTATTTT
15	TRBV11-3	TRBJ2-1	-	-	CASRLQGREDNEQFF	TGTGCCAGCAGGCTCCAGGGTCGGGAAGACAATGAGCAGTTCTTC
15	TRBV29-1	TRBJ2-4	-	few	CSVEVDRLAKNIQYF	TGCAGCGTTGAAGTAGACCGGTTAGCCAAAAACATTCAGTACTTC
17	TRBV4-3	TRBJ2-7	TRBD2	-	CASSQERVLAASYEQYF	TGCGCCAGCAGCCAAGAAAGGGTCCTAGCGGCCTCCTACGAGCAGTACTTC
15	TRBV7-9	TRBJ2-3	TRBD2	few	CASSPGGTLTDTQYF	TGTGCCAGCAGCCCGGGAGGAACACTCACAGATACGCAGTATTTT
13	TRBV3-1	TRBJ2-7	-	-	CASSQVQRGEQYF	TGTGCCAGCAGCCAAGTCCAAAGGGGCGAGCAGTACTTC
12	TRBV2	TRBJ2-3	-	many	CASRDRADTQYF	TGTGCCAGCAGGGACCGGGCAGATACGCAGTATTTT
16	TRBV7-8	TRBJ1-3	-	-	CASSPVNTLSGNTIYF	TGTGCCAGCAGCCCAGTAAACACACTCTCTGGAAACACCATATATTTT
12	TRBV28	TRBJ2-1	-	few	CASTQSPLAQFF	TGTGCCAGCACCCAAAGTCCCCTAGCGCAGTTCTTC
15	TRBV6-2/TRBV6-3	TRBJ1-4	-	once	CASSFLGTSREKLFF	TGTGCCAGCAGTTTCCTGGGGACATCCCGCGAAAAACTGTTTTTT
13	TRBV30	TRBJ2-1	-	-	CAWSVGAYNGLFF	TGTGCCTGGAGTGTAGGGGCCTACAATGGGCTGTTCTTC
12	TRBV29-1	TRBJ2-7	-	-	CSVEISVYEQYF	TGCAGCGTTGAGATCAGCGTCTACGAGCAGTACTTC
16	TRBV7-7	TRBJ2-1	-	few	CASSLDWRDAYNEQFF	TGTGCTAGCAGCTTAGATTGGCGGGACGCCTACAATGAGCAGTTCTTC
17	TRBV12-3/TRBV12-4	TRBJ2-7	TRBD2	-	CASSSVLAGSSYNEQYF	TGTGCCAGCAGTTCCGTACTAGCGGGGTCTTCCTACAATGAGCAGTACTTC
15	TRBV28	TRBJ2-1	TRBD2	-	CASSFSGVPYSEQFF	TGTGCCAGCAGTTTCAGCGGGGTCCCCTACAGTGAGCAGTTCTTC
14	TRBV5-1	TRBJ2-3	TRBD1	-	CASRVTGYTNTQYF	TGCGCCAGCAGAGTGACAGGGTATACTAATACGCAGTATTTT
14	TRBV27	TRBJ2-1	-	few	CAIPWPSSYNEQFF	TGTGCCATTCCGTGGCCGAGCTCCTACAATGAGCAGTTCTTC
15	TRBV20-1	TRBJ2-5	TRBD1	-	CSADAGTGMDETQYF	TGCAGTGCTGACGCGGGGACAGGGATGGACGAGACCCAGTACTTC
13	TRBV4-3	TRBJ1-4	-	-	CASSPERGEKLFF	TGCGCCAGCAGCCCCGAACGTGGGGAAAAACTGTTTTTT
11	TRBV7-9	TRBJ1-1	-	-	CASRQTSEAFF	TGTGCCAGCAGGCAGACAAGTGAAGCTTTCTTT
13	TRBV2	TRBJ2-3	-	few	CASMQEGVGTQYF	TGTGCCAGCATGCAAGAGGGGGTTGGTACGCAGTATTTT
14	TRBV20-1	TRBJ1-4	-	few	CSARGGSTNEKLFF	TGCAGTGCTAGAGGGGGATCAACTAATGAAAAACTGTTTTTT
14	TRBV28	TRBJ2-7	TRBD1	-	CASSSPGTGLEQYF	TGTGCCAGCAGCTCGCCTGGGACAGGACTCGAGCAGTACTTC
14	TRBV19	TRBJ1-5	-	few	CASSIGSARGPQHF	TGTGCCAGTAGTATTGGCTCGGCCAGGGGGCCCCAGCATTTT
14	TRBV20-1	TRBJ1-2	TRBD1	-	CSFGRDRGGNGYTF	TGCAGTTTCGGACGGGACAGGGGAGGGAATGGCTACACCTTC
15	TRBV20-1	TRBJ2-7	TRBD2	-	CSADTGTSGIHEQYF	TGCAGTGCTGACACCGGGACTAGCGGGATACACGAGCAGTACTTC
13	TRBV11-2	TRBJ2-1	TRBD2	-	CASESGGPDEQFF	TGTGCCAGCGAGAGCGGGGGCCCAGATGAGCAGTTCTTC
14	TRBV27	TRBJ1-2	-	once	CASSSPGRLGGYTF	TGTGCCAGCAGTTCCCCAGGGAGGTTGGGGGGCTACACCTTC
15	TRBV7-3	TRBJ2-1	TRBD1	few	CASSFGTGDGNEQFF	TGTGCCAGCAGCTTTGGGACAGGGGATGGTAATGAGCAGTTCTTC
16	TRBV5-6	TRBJ2-1	TRBD2	-	CASSGPSGRVYNEQFF	TGTGCCAGCAGCGGGCCTAGCGGGAGGGTCTACAATGAGCAGTTCTTC
16	TRBV11-2	TRBJ2-2	-	-	CASSFPLSLDTGELFF	TGTGCCAGCAGCTTCCCTCTCTCCTTGGACACCGGGGAGCTGTTTTTT